One and the same sample provided the 6 T cell receptor beta chains below, sequenced in a study of control samples from healthy donors and cancer patients. TCRdb keeps only in-frame clones here, not all; method: immunoSEQ multiplex PCR. The table lists 130,000 or so clones, roughly 84% of them singletons, with about 8.7% in the top ten. Sequencing used blood. These receptors all come from a man aged 35 to 55 in good health.

V and J are TRBV21-1 and TRBJ1-2; the table's D call, TRBD1, has no DNA check behind it. TRBV21-1 is a pseudogene. This CDR3 contains 13 residues. In DNA, the CDR3 is TGTGCCAGCAGCGCGACAGGGAGATATGGCTACACCTTC. It is translated as CASSATGRYGYTF.

The rearrangement joins TRBV24-1 to TRBJ1-4; no clear D gene. V shed 5 bases and J shed 4 bases, with 10 bases lying between them. The CDR3 has 14 residues. Looked up from germline, CDR1 is KGHDR and CDR2 is SFDVKD. CDR3 residues: CATSANTGNEKLFF. The CDR3 DNA sequence: TGTGCCACCAGTGCTAACACTGGTAATGAAAAACTGTTTTTT.

This clone was counted between two and nine times. The V gene is TRBV24-1, the J gene TRBJ2-3; 7 nucleotides align to TRBD2. The CDR3 length is 16 residues. Germline-derived CDR1 and CDR2 are KGHDR and SFDVKD. Losses at the gene ends were 1 base for V and 3 bases for J; bases not matched to a gene: 6. The CDR3 DNA is TGTGCCACCAGTGATTTAAATTTCGGGGGGACAGATACGCAGTATTTT. Protein sequence: CATSDLNFGGTDTQYF.

Only one count was recorded for this clone. This rearrangement joins TRBV2 to TRBJ1-6; TRBD1 aligns across 7 bases. The CDR3 has 15 residues. V lost 6 bases to trimming and J lost 7 bases; unmatched junction nucleotides: 9. Looked up from germline, CDR1 is SNHLY and CDR2 is FYNNEI. The CDR3 reads CASSGSDRANSPLHF. CDR3 sequence (DNA): TGTGCCAGCAGCGGATCCGACAGGGCCAATTCACCCCTCCACTTT.

CDR3 coding DNA: TGTGCCTGGAGTTCGGGGGGGCCAGGCGGCGGGGAGCTGTTTTTT. Protein product: CAWSSGGPGGGELFF. V usage is TRBV30 and J usage is TRBJ2-2, with 8 positions matching TRBD2. V lost 2 bases to trimming and J lost 7 bases; unmatched junction nucleotides: 9. The V gene's germline CDR1 is GTSNPN and CDR2 SVGIG (reference sequence). This CDR3 has 15 residues.

The CDR3 nucleotides are TGTGCCAGCAGCTTGTGGAGGGATGGCTACACCTTC. It specifies CASSLWRDGYTF. V and J are TRBV5-8 and TRBJ1-2, with D hard to call. Trimming removed 1 base at V and 6 bases at J, with 7 bases between. This CDR3 has 12 residues. Germline values: CDR1 SGHTS, CDR2 YDEGEE.